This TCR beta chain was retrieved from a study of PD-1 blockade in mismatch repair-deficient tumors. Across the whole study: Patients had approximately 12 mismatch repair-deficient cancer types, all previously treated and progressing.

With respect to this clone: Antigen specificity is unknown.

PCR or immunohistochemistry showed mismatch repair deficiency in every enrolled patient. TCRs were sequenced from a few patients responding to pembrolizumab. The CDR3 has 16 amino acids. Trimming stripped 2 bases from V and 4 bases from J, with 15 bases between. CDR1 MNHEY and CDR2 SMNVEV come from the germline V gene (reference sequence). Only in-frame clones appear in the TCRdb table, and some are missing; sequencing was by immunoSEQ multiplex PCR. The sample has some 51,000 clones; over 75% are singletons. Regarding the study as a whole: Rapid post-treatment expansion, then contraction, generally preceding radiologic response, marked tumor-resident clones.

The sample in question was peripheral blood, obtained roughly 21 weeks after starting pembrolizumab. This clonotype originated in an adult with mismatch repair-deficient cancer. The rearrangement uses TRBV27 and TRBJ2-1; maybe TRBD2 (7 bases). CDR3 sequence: CASSLTGLAEYNEQFF. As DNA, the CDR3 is TGTGCCAGCAGTTTAACAGGGCTAGCGGAGTACAATGAGCAGTTCTTC.